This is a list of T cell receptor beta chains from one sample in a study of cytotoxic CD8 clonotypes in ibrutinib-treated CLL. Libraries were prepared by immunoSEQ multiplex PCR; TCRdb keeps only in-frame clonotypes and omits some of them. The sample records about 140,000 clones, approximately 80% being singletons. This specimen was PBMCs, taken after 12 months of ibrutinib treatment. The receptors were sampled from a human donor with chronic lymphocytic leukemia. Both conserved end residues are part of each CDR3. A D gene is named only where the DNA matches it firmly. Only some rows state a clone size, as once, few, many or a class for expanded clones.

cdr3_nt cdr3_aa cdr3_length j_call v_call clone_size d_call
TGTGCCAGCAGCCTCGGTCGGGCCATGAACACTGAAGCTTTCTTT CASSLGRAMNTEAFF 15 TRBJ1-1 TRBV14 . .
TGTGCCAGTAGTATACTGAACACTGAAGCTTTCTTT CASSILNTEAFF 12 TRBJ1-1 TRBV19 . .
TGTGCCAGCAGCTTAGGGTCCCTAGCGGGAGTTAATGAGCAGTTCTTC CASSLGSLAGVNEQFF 16 TRBJ2-1 TRBV11-2 . TRBD2
TGTGCCAGCAGCCCACCTCTTCGCCAAGAGACCCAGTACTTC CASSPPLRQETQYF 14 TRBJ2-5 TRBV7-6 . .
TGTGCCAGCAGCTTTTTGGACGGGGTGAGAGCCAAAAACATTCAGTACTTC CASSFLDGVRAKNIQYF 17 TRBJ2-4 TRBV7-2 . .
TGTGCCAGCAGCTTGGAGGGGGTAGGGCAGCCCCAGCATTTT CASSLEGVGQPQHF 14 TRBJ1-5 TRBV5-8 . .
TGCGCCAGCAGCTCCTCCGACAAGGGACTAGCGGGGGGGTCTGCCTACAATGAGCAGTTCTTC CASSSSDKGLAGGSAYNEQFF 21 TRBJ2-1 TRBV5-1 . TRBD2
TGTGCTAGCAGCTTAGAGGGCGCGACTAGTTACCTCTCCTACGAGCAGTACTTC CASSLEGATSYLSYEQYF 18 TRBJ2-7 TRBV7-7 once .
TGTGCCAGCAGTTCCACCGGGACCCAAGCCTACAATGAGCAGTTCTTC CASSSTGTQAYNEQFF 16 TRBJ2-1 TRBV6-5 few .
TGTGCCAGCAGTGATGGACAGGCTAATTCACCCCTCCACTTT CASSDGQANSPLHF 14 TRBJ1-6 TRBV25-1 once TRBD1
TGTGCCTGGCAACACCCAGGGGGCCCGGCCAATGAGCAGTTCTTC CAWQHPGGPANEQFF 15 TRBJ2-1 TRBV30 few TRBD1
TGTGCCAGCAGTTTAGGTTTAGCGGAGGGGTATGAGCAGTTCTTC CASSLGLAEGYEQFF 15 TRBJ2-1 TRBV28 . .
TGTGCCAGCAGTGAGACAGGCTACGAGCAGTACTTC CASSETGYEQYF 12 TRBJ2-7 TRBV6-4 few .
TGTGCCAGCAGCTTAGTTAAGGAAAGCACTGGAAACACCATATATTTT CASSLVKESTGNTIYF 16 TRBJ1-3 TRBV11-3 . .
TGCGCCAGCGGACAGGGAAGAGGCTACGAGCAGTACTTC CASGQGRGYEQYF 13 TRBJ2-7 TRBV10-2 . TRBD1
TGTGCCAGCAGCTTAGGGAGACAGGGCTTCTACGAGCAGTACTTC CASSLGRQGFYEQYF 15 TRBJ2-7 TRBV7-2 . TRBD1
TGCGCCAGCAGCCAAGAAAGATCAATAGGGGCCGGGGAGCTGTTTTTT CASSQERSIGAGELFF 16 TRBJ2-2 TRBV4-1 . .
TGCAGCGTCTGGGGCAGTCCGGATAACACAGATACGCAGTATTTT CSVWGSPDNTDTQYF 15 TRBJ2-3 TRBV29-1 . .
TGTGCCAGCAGTGAGATTGCAGGGATCCACACTGAAGCTTTCTTT CASSEIAGIHTEAFF 15 TRBJ1-1 TRBV2 . .
TGTGCCAGTAGGGGACTCCCCCACCCCTACGAGCAGTACTTC CASRGLPHPYEQYF 14 TRBJ2-7 TRBV19 . .
TGTGCCAGCAGCTCTAGCGGGCCCACAGATACGCAGTATTTT CASSSSGPTDTQYF 14 TRBJ2-3 TRBV7-6 . TRBD2
TGTGCCTGGAGTAACGGGGGGAACACTGAAGCTTTCTTT CAWSNGGNTEAFF 13 TRBJ1-1 TRBV30 . .
TGTGCCAGCAGCTCAGCGGGCCGGAACACCGGGGAGCTGTTTTTT CASSSAGRNTGELFF 15 TRBJ2-2 TRBV7-3 once .
TGTGCCAGCCGAGGCCCCATAGATAGCAATCAGCCCCAGCATTTT CASRGPIDSNQPQHF 15 TRBJ1-5 TRBV19 few .
TGTGCCAGCAGTTTATCCGGAGGGGGCGCTTACTATGGCTACACCTTC CASSLSGGGAYYGYTF 16 TRBJ1-2 TRBV27 . TRBD1
TGTGCCAGCAGTGAAGACAGGGGGCATCAGCCCCAGCATTTT CASSEDRGHQPQHF 14 TRBJ1-5 TRBV2 medium-sized TRBD1
TGTGCCAGCAGCTTCTGGACTAGCGGGAGTGGGGGAACCGGGGAGCTGTTTTTT CASSFWTSGSGGTGELFF 18 TRBJ2-2 TRBV13 . TRBD2
TGTGCCAGCAGCTCATACACAGGTCAGCCCCAGCATTTT CASSSYTGQPQHF 13 TRBJ1-5 TRBV7-8 few .
TGTGCCAGCAGTGACGTCGGAGTTAAGGGATATGGCGGGGAGCTGTTTTTT CASSDVGVKGYGGELFF 17 TRBJ2-2 TRBV25-1 . .
TGTGCCAGCAAACTGCAGGGAGGCAATGAAAAACTGTTTTTT CASKLQGGNEKLFF 14 TRBJ1-4 TRBV27 . .
TGTGCCAGCAGCCAAGGAGATAATGAGCAGTTCTTC CASSQGDNEQFF 12 TRBJ2-1 TRBV14 few .
TGTGCCAGCTCACCATCACGAGAAGAGACCCAGTACTTC CASSPSREETQYF 13 TRBJ2-5 TRBV18 . .
TGTGCCAGCAGTGAAAAAAAGGGGCCGGGTCAGCCCCAGCATTTT CASSEKKGPGQPQHF 15 TRBJ1-5 TRBV2 . .
TGTGCCATCTTCGGAGGGCGAGCTAACTATGGCTACACCTTC CAIFGGRANYGYTF 14 TRBJ1-2 TRBV28 . .
TGTGCCAGCAGCTTGAGTCCGGGAAGACCTTATGGCTACACCTTC CASSLSPGRPYGYTF 15 TRBJ1-2 TRBV5-6 . .
TGTGCCAGCAGCCCACAGGACTACGAGCAGTACTTC CASSPQDYEQYF 12 TRBJ2-7 TRBV11-2 few .
TGTGCCAGCGGGGATTGGGGACAGGGGAATGGCTACACCTTC CASGDWGQGNGYTF 14 TRBJ1-2 TRBV27 . TRBD1
TGTGCCAGCAGTTCCCCGACAGGGGCAGGCACCGGGGAGCTGTTTTTT CASSSPTGAGTGELFF 16 TRBJ2-2 TRBV27 . TRBD1
TGTGCCAGCTCACCCCCTGACCCACAAGAGACCCAGTACTTC CASSPPDPQETQYF 14 TRBJ2-5 TRBV18 few .
TGTGCCAGCAGAGTGGGATCAACAAGCTCCTACGAGCAGTACTTC CASRVGSTSSYEQYF 15 TRBJ2-7 TRBV28 . .
TGCGCCAGCAGCCAAGATCTGGGAGGGAACGAGCAGTACTTC CASSQDLGGNEQYF 14 TRBJ2-7 TRBV4-1 . TRBD2
TGTGCCAGCAGCTTAGGCAAATCCTACGAGCAGTACTTC CASSLGKSYEQYF 13 TRBJ2-7 TRBV13 . .
TGCGCCAGCAGCTGGGAAAACAGGGGCTATGGCTACACCTTC CASSWENRGYGYTF 14 TRBJ1-2 TRBV5-1 . TRBD1
TGTGCCAGCAGCCAAGGGACTAGCGGGGACCGCGGGCAGTACTTC CASSQGTSGDRGQYF 15 TRBJ2-7 TRBV4-2 . TRBD2
TGTGCCAGCAGCTTAGAGGCGACTAGCGGACAAGAGACCCAGTACTTC CASSLEATSGQETQYF 16 TRBJ2-5 TRBV7-6 . TRBD2
TGTGCCAGCAGCGCACAGGGGACTAGGGGAGCTTTCTTT CASSAQGTRGAFF 13 TRBJ1-1 TRBV7-2 . TRBD1
TGTGCCAGCAGTTACGGAACAGAAGGCGCCATATATTTT CASSYGTEGAIYF 13 TRBJ1-3 TRBV6-5 . .
TGTGCCAGCAGTGATGGGGCGGTCTATGGCTACACCTTC CASSDGAVYGYTF 13 TRBJ1-2 TRBV2 once .
TGTGCCAGCAGTTCCCCCACCTCCCTTAGCGGGGGCCGTTACGAGCAGTACTTC CASSSPTSLSGGRYEQYF 18 TRBJ2-7 TRBV28 few TRBD2
TGTGCCAGCAGCTTGGGCAGCTCCTACGAGCAGTACTTC CASSLGSSYEQYF 13 TRBJ2-7 TRBV5-4 . .
TGTGCCTGGAGTCCAGGGGGGAACTATGGCTACACCTTC CAWSPGGNYGYTF 13 TRBJ1-2 TRBV30 . TRBD1
TGTGCCAGCAGCTTAAGCGGGAGCGGGGCAGATACGCAGTATTTT CASSLSGSGADTQYF 15 TRBJ2-3 TRBV7-3 . TRBD2